This is a list of T cell receptor beta chains from one sample in a study of CD8+ T cells in alopecia areata. Here immunoSEQ multiplex PCR was the method, and the copy in TCRdb shows in-frame clones only, minus some. This table has about 120,000 clones, 50% to 55% appearing once. Sequenced material: CD4+ T cells sorted from blood, taken at week 4, from a patient treated with tofacitinib. The source of these receptors is a human donor with alopecia areata. Each CDR3 is given with its conserved first and last residue. Fields, in order: J gene, V gene, D gene, clone size, CDR3 DNA, CDR3 protein. The D gene is left open where the match is weak. Clone size is shown for a subset of rows, as once, few, many or a class of expanded clone.

j_call: TRBJ2-7
v_call: TRBV5-1
d_call: TRBD1
clone_size: NA
cdr3_nt: TGCGCCAGCAGGGCCGGGACAGGGGTAAACGAGCAGTACTTC
cdr3_aa: CASRAGTGVNEQYF

j_call: TRBJ2-3
v_call: TRBV30
d_call: NA
clone_size: NA
cdr3_nt: TGTGCCTGGAGTGTAACGACAGTAAGCACAGATACGCAGTATTTT
cdr3_aa: CAWSVTTVSTDTQYF

j_call: TRBJ2-1
v_call: TRBV5-6
d_call: NA
clone_size: NA
cdr3_nt: TGTGCCAGCAGCCGGAAGCTGGACCCTTGGGGCAATGAGCAGTTCTTC
cdr3_aa: CASSRKLDPWGNEQFF

j_call: TRBJ1-2
v_call: TRBV6-5
d_call: NA
clone_size: NA
cdr3_nt: TGTGCCAGCAGTTACTCGGGGCAGACCCTATTGGGCTACACCTTC
cdr3_aa: CASSYSGQTLLGYTF

j_call: TRBJ2-7
v_call: TRBV10-3
d_call: NA
clone_size: NA
cdr3_nt: TGTGCCATCACCAAGGACCTAGTAGGGTACGAGCAGTACTTC
cdr3_aa: CAITKDLVGYEQYF

j_call: TRBJ2-3
v_call: TRBV4-1
d_call: NA
clone_size: NA
cdr3_nt: TGCGCCAGCAGCCAAGAGTTCCAAATAAGAGATACGCAGTATTTT
cdr3_aa: CASSQEFQIRDTQYF

j_call: TRBJ1-2
v_call: TRBV30
d_call: NA
clone_size: NA
cdr3_nt: TGTGTCGGCGCTCGGGGAGGCTACACCTTC
cdr3_aa: CVGARGGYTF

j_call: TRBJ2-7
v_call: TRBV4-1
d_call: NA
clone_size: NA
cdr3_nt: TGCGCCAGCAGCCAAATTCGGGGCAGGTCCTACGAGCAGTACTTC
cdr3_aa: CASSQIRGRSYEQYF

j_call: TRBJ1-2
v_call: TRBV28
d_call: NA
clone_size: NA
cdr3_nt: TGTGCCAGCGGTCGGACGGCTTATGGCTACACCTTC
cdr3_aa: CASGRTAYGYTF

j_call: TRBJ2-4
v_call: TRBV29-1
d_call: NA
clone_size: NA
cdr3_nt: TGCAGCGTTGGTAGCCAGGGGGGTGGAAACATTCAGTACTTC
cdr3_aa: CSVGSQGGGNIQYF

j_call: TRBJ2-5
v_call: TRBV29-1
d_call: NA
clone_size: NA
cdr3_nt: TGCAGCGTTGAGACAGGTCAAGAGACCCAGTACTTC
cdr3_aa: CSVETGQETQYF

j_call: TRBJ1-2
v_call: TRBV7-9
d_call: NA
clone_size: NA
cdr3_nt: TGTGCCAGCAGCTTAGAGGACGGGTATGGCTACACCTTC
cdr3_aa: CASSLEDGYGYTF

j_call: TRBJ2-5
v_call: TRBV25-1
d_call: TRBD2
clone_size: once
cdr3_nt: TGTGCCAGCAGTGGCATTAGCGGGAGCGTAGAGACCCAGTACTTC
cdr3_aa: CASSGISGSVETQYF

j_call: TRBJ1-1
v_call: TRBV27
d_call: NA
clone_size: few
cdr3_nt: TGTGCCAGCAGTCCAACGACAGGTCGGAACACTGAAGCTTTCTTT
cdr3_aa: CASSPTTGRNTEAFF

j_call: TRBJ2-2
v_call: TRBV7-9
d_call: NA
clone_size: NA
cdr3_nt: TGTGCCAGCAGCTTTTCCACCGGGGAGCTGTTTTTT
cdr3_aa: CASSFSTGELFF

j_call: TRBJ2-7
v_call: TRBV25-1
d_call: NA
clone_size: NA
cdr3_nt: TGTGCCAGCAGTGGGGTAAACGAGCAGTACTTC
cdr3_aa: CASSGVNEQYF

j_call: TRBJ2-4
v_call: TRBV29-1
d_call: NA
clone_size: NA
cdr3_nt: TGCAGCGTTGATAGGTTTAGGGTGGAAAACATTCAGTACTTC
cdr3_aa: CSVDRFRVENIQYF

j_call: TRBJ1-5
v_call: TRBV7-9
d_call: NA
clone_size: NA
cdr3_nt: TGTGCCAGCAGCTTAGAGGCAGCTCCCAATCAGCCCCAGCATTTT
cdr3_aa: CASSLEAAPNQPQHF

j_call: TRBJ2-1
v_call: TRBV5-4
d_call: NA
clone_size: few
cdr3_nt: TGTGCCAGCAGCTTGGGTACAGGGAGGCATGAGCAGTTCTTC
cdr3_aa: CASSLGTGRHEQFF

j_call: TRBJ2-7
v_call: TRBV5-1
d_call: NA
clone_size: few
cdr3_nt: TGCGCCAGCAGCTCTCTTTCGCCGACAGCCATCTACGAGCAGTACTTC
cdr3_aa: CASSSLSPTAIYEQYF

j_call: TRBJ1-6
v_call: TRBV5-6
d_call: TRBD1
clone_size: NA
cdr3_nt: TGTGCCAGCCATAGACAGGGAATAGGCTCACCCCTCCACTTT
cdr3_aa: CASHRQGIGSPLHF

j_call: TRBJ1-1
v_call: TRBV30
d_call: NA
clone_size: NA
cdr3_nt: TGTGCCTGGAGTGCCCAACGACCGGTTTTTGTCTTT
cdr3_aa: CAWSAQRPVFVF

j_call: TRBJ1-5
v_call: TRBV7-8
d_call: NA
clone_size: NA
cdr3_nt: TGTGCCAGCAGCTTAAGGTGGGAGGGCAATCAGCCCCAGCATTTT
cdr3_aa: CASSLRWEGNQPQHF

j_call: TRBJ1-1
v_call: TRBV30
d_call: NA
clone_size: NA
cdr3_nt: TGTGCCTGGAGTGTACTGGGGTTGGGCACTGAAGCTTTCTTT
cdr3_aa: CAWSVLGLGTEAFF

j_call: TRBJ2-5
v_call: TRBV10-3
d_call: NA
clone_size: NA
cdr3_nt: TGTGCCATCAAGGGAGGCCAAGAGACCCAGTACTTC
cdr3_aa: CAIKGGQETQYF

j_call: TRBJ1-1
v_call: TRBV4-1
d_call: NA
clone_size: many
cdr3_nt: TGCGCCAGCAGGGCATTAGGGAACACTGAAGCTTTCTTT
cdr3_aa: CASRALGNTEAFF

j_call: TRBJ2-1
v_call: TRBV30
d_call: TRBD2
clone_size: NA
cdr3_nt: TGTGCCTGGAGTGTAAGACTAGCGGGAGAAGATGAGCAGTTCTTC
cdr3_aa: CAWSVRLAGEDEQFF

j_call: TRBJ1-5
v_call: TRBV30
d_call: NA
clone_size: NA
cdr3_nt: TGTGCCTGGAGTAGACAGGGCAATCAGCCCCAGCATTTT
cdr3_aa: CAWSRQGNQPQHF

j_call: TRBJ2-3
v_call: TRBV15
d_call: NA
clone_size: many
cdr3_nt: TGTGCCACCAGCAGAACGGACTTAATACTAGCAGATACCACAGATACGCAGTATTTT
cdr3_aa: CATSRTDLILADTTDTQYF

j_call: TRBJ1-1
v_call: TRBV30
d_call: TRBD1
clone_size: NA
cdr3_nt: TGTGCCTGGAGTGGACAGGGGAACACTGAAGCTTTCTTT
cdr3_aa: CAWSGQGNTEAFF

j_call: TRBJ2-7
v_call: TRBV5-1
d_call: TRBD1
clone_size: few
cdr3_nt: TGCGCCAGCACCTTGGGACAGTCCTACGAGCAGTACTTC
cdr3_aa: CASTLGQSYEQYF

j_call: TRBJ2-1
v_call: TRBV6-1
d_call: TRBD2
clone_size: few
cdr3_nt: TGTGCCAGCAGTGTACGGACTAGCGGGAGTGCGCAGTTCTTC
cdr3_aa: CASSVRTSGSAQFF

j_call: TRBJ1-2
v_call: TRBV5-1
d_call: TRBD1
clone_size: NA
cdr3_nt: TGCGCCAGCAGCTTGGACAGGGGTATGGGTGGCTACACCTTC
cdr3_aa: CASSLDRGMGGYTF

j_call: TRBJ1-2
v_call: TRBV29-1
d_call: NA
clone_size: NA
cdr3_nt: TGCAGCGTTGAAGGGGGTGGCTACACCTTC
cdr3_aa: CSVEGGGYTF

j_call: TRBJ2-2
v_call: TRBV30
d_call: NA
clone_size: few
cdr3_nt: TGTGCCTGGAGGGGCAATGACCCCCTGGACGGGGAGCTGTTTTTT
cdr3_aa: CAWRGNDPLDGELFF

j_call: TRBJ1-5
v_call: TRBV30
d_call: NA
clone_size: NA
cdr3_nt: TGTGCCTGGAGCGACGGACGGAGCAATCAGCCCCAGCATTTT
cdr3_aa: CAWSDGRSNQPQHF

j_call: TRBJ2-7
v_call: TRBV6-6
d_call: NA
clone_size: few
cdr3_nt: TGTGCCAGCAGTGCCCCGACGGAAGCCTACGAGCAGTACTTC
cdr3_aa: CASSAPTEAYEQYF

j_call: TRBJ1-1
v_call: TRBV29-1
d_call: NA
clone_size: NA
cdr3_nt: TGCAGCGTTGAATGGAACAGCCCGAACACTGAAGCTTTCTTT
cdr3_aa: CSVEWNSPNTEAFF

j_call: TRBJ2-1
v_call: TRBV29-1
d_call: NA
clone_size: few
cdr3_nt: TGCAGCGTTGAAGCGCAGGGGAGCTCCTACAATGAGCAGTTCTTC
cdr3_aa: CSVEAQGSSYNEQFF

j_call: TRBJ1-4
v_call: TRBV30
d_call: NA
clone_size: NA
cdr3_nt: TGTGCCTGGAGTGTACCCCTGGTAGGACCGAGTCTCAAGAGGGAAAAACTGTTTTTT
cdr3_aa: CAWSVPLVGPSLKREKLFF

j_call: TRBJ1-2
v_call: TRBV18
d_call: NA
clone_size: few
cdr3_nt: TGTGCCAGCTCACCTGGGGGCTGGGATGGCTACACCTTC
cdr3_aa: CASSPGGWDGYTF

j_call: TRBJ2-3
v_call: TRBV12-2
d_call: NA
clone_size: NA
cdr3_nt: TGTGCAAGTCGCCTCCCCGGACTAGCGGGAGGGGGTTTT
cdr3_aa: CASRLPGLAGGGF

j_call: TRBJ2-2
v_call: TRBV7-9
d_call: TRBD1
clone_size: NA
cdr3_nt: TGTGCCAGCAGCCCCCCCGGGGCCAGGGGGACCGGGGAGCTGTTTTTT
cdr3_aa: CASSPPGARGTGELFF

j_call: TRBJ1-4
v_call: TRBV6-1
d_call: TRBD1
clone_size: NA
cdr3_nt: TGTGCCAGCTTACGACAGGGAGAAAAACTGTTTTTT
cdr3_aa: CASLRQGEKLFF

j_call: TRBJ2-4
v_call: TRBV30
d_call: NA
clone_size: NA
cdr3_nt: TGTGCCTGGACGGGGGGCCCTTGGAACATTCAGTACTTC
cdr3_aa: CAWTGGPWNIQYF

j_call: TRBJ2-7
v_call: TRBV30
d_call: TRBD1
clone_size: once
cdr3_nt: TGTGCCTGCACGATTAACGACAGGGCCTCCTACGAGCAGTACTTC
cdr3_aa: CACTINDRASYEQYF